This T cell receptor (beta chain) was recorded in a study of cytomegalovirus exposure and HLA in healthy donors. Overall study: Membership in the Caucasian-associated ancestry cluster was found for about 80% of roughly 360 genotyped donors.

Concerning this clone itself: The antigen is unknown.

Study-level points and caveats: As a later analysis revealed, the rate of TCR association differed by HLA locus, with DRB1 most and HLA-C fewest. Highly shared sequence variants in one cluster were likely a sequencing artifact.

Nominal health characterized the donors when sampled, though unrecorded immune exposures were likely. PCR used 60 Vbeta primers and 13 Jbeta primers. TCRdb keeps only in-frame clones here, not all; method: immunoSEQ multiplex PCR. The sample holds about 130,000 clones, about 80% seen once. This CDR3 has 13 residues. Germline V gene lookup returns CDR1 SQVTM and CDR2 ANQGSEA. V was pared by 2 bases and J by 3 bases, with 3 bases of the junction left unmatched. Sequencing was performed on PBMCs. The chain links TRBV29-1 to TRBJ1-1; 7 bases agree with TRBD1. This TCR was recovered from a woman aged 40 to 55 in good health and CMV-seropositive. The DNA for the CDR3 is TGCAGCGTTGAAAAGGGGGCAGACACTGAAGCTTTCTTT. The encoded protein is CSVEKGADTEAFF.